These 4 T cell receptor beta chains came from one sample sequenced in a study of untreated major depressive disorder. Antigen specificity for these receptors is unknown. Overall study findings and caveats: TRBV05-01 (Vbeta 5.1) usage was higher in CD4+ T cells of depressed patients than controls.

The data were produced by immunoSEQ multiplex PCR, yet TCRdb's version contains in-frame clones alone and is incomplete. The sample has under 25,000 clones, roughly 90% seen once; the top ten hold more than 0.55%. The sample comprised CD4+ T cells from PBMCs. These receptors all come from a woman between 35 and 50 years old with major depressive disorder.

The chain is built from TRBV7-2 and TRBJ1-5; TRBD1 is a possible D gene (5 bases). Trimming pared 5 bases from V and 7 bases from J, leaving 15 bases between. The CDR3 extends over 14 amino acids. Germline values: CDR1 SGHTA, CDR2 FQGNSA. The CDR3 DNA sequence: TGTGCCAGCAGCCCCCTCCAGTGGGGGCAGCCCCAGCATTTT. It encodes CASSPLQWGQPQHF.

The gene calls are TRBV10-3 and TRBJ1-4; D gene unclear. The CDR3 length is 13 residues. Germline V gene sequence: CDR1 ENHRY, CDR2 SYGVKD. Trimming took 9 bases from V and 0 from J, leaving 8 bases between them. As DNA, the CDR3 is TGTGCCATATCCACCGCAACTAATGAAAAACTGTTTTTT. Residues: CAISTATNEKLFF.

The CDR3 nucleotides read TGTGCCAGCTCATCGACGACAGGGACGCAGTTCTTC. Amino acids: CASSSTTGTQFF. The gene calls are TRBV18 and TRBJ2-1; 7 nucleotides match TRBD1. The length of the CDR3 is 12 residues. V dropped 5 bases and J dropped 12; count of bases not matched to a gene: 7. Per germline, CDR1 KGHSH and CDR2 LQKENI.

This clone was counted between two and nine times. This sequence joins TRBV4-3 and TRBJ1-1, with TRBD1 matching 7 bases. This CDR3 comprises 15 residues. Germline loops: CDR1 LGHNA, CDR2 YSLEER. V was pared by 0 bases and J by 7 bases, with 8 bases of the junction left unmatched. CDR3 loop: CASSQDHYRGDEAFF. The DNA for the CDR3 is TGCGCCAGCAGCCAAGATCATTACAGGGGCGATGAAGCTTTCTTT.